This T cell receptor beta chain emerged from a study of cytotoxic CD8 clonotypes in ibrutinib-treated CLL. Study-wide context: Response was recorded as partial in roughly 25 patients and complete in 2; at median around 68 months, approximately 14 remained remitted and approximately twelve had progressed.

In its sample, this clone was seen once. Its antigen is still unknown. The repertoire was sequenced with immunoSEQ multiplex PCR; TCRdb's copy has only in-frame clones and lacks some. The sample shows around 160,000 clones, roughly 86% of them seen only once. Whole-study findings and limits: Circulating CD8+ T-cell counts were tracked by baseline clonality, which exceeded that of age-matched healthy donors.

There are 14 residues in the CDR3. With 6 bases clipped from V and 4 bases from J, the junction kept 7 bases outside the gene matches. In germline, CDR1 is MNHNY, CDR2 SVGAGI (reference sequence). The sequenced sample was PBMCs, obtained after 12 months of ibrutinib treatment. This TCR derives from a human donor with chronic lymphocytic leukemia. The rearrangement uses TRBV6-6 and TRBJ1-1, with 8 bases aligning to TRBD1. CDR3 bases: TGTGCCAGCAGCTCGGGACAGGAGGGCACTGAAGCTTTCTTT. This sequence encodes CASSSGQEGTEAFF.